One sample yielded the 5 T cell receptor beta chains listed below, sequenced in a study of blood T cells in healthy people across ages. Next came a second PCR, run for about 6 to 11 cycles, which used a sample-barcoded 5' primer along with a J-beta primer mix. TCRdb re-called the 5' RACE reads with MiXCR, one entry per CDR3 protein. The sample includes around 1,800,000 distinct CDR3 sequences, around 40% seen only once; the top ten take roughly 23%. Sequencing was performed on blood. Receptors were obtained from a human donor in good health.

The chain uses TRBV7-6 and TRBJ2-1; 8 bases agree with TRBD2. V dropped 4 bases and J dropped 7; count of bases not matched to a gene: 9. CDR3 length: 15 residues. Germline assignment: CDR1 SGHVS and CDR2 FNYEAQ. Written as DNA, the CDR3 is TGTGCCAGCAGCTGGGTGGAGCGGGGGCGGAATGAGCAGTTCTTC. As protein: CASSWVERGRNEQFF.

This rearrangement joins TRBV7-2 to TRBJ1-5, with D tentatively TRBD1 (6 bases). The V and J ends lost 0 bases and 5 bases respectively, with 11 bases between them. The CDR3 length is 15 residues. The germline gives CDR1 SGHTA, CDR2 FQGNSA. DNA for the CDR3: TGTGCCAGCAGCTTAGCAGGGACACACCATCAGCCCCAGCATTTT. Translation: CASSLAGTHHQPQHF.

This clonotype was counted a few times. This chain links TRBV27 with TRBJ2-3, with D tentatively TRBD1 (6 bases). Per germline, CDR1 MNHEY and CDR2 SMNVEV (reference sequence). This CDR3 comprises 15 residues. V was pared by 0 bases and J by 2 bases, with 9 bases between. DNA for the CDR3: TGTGCCAGCAGTTTATCCATGGGGGCCACAGATACGCAGTATTTT. Encoded protein: CASSLSMGATDTQYF.

This clonotype was seen only a few times. The rearrangement uses TRBV12-3 or TRBV12-4 and TRBJ1-2; 9 nucleotides line up with TRBD1. Losses at the gene ends were 3 bases for V and 7 bases for J; bases not matched to a gene: 18. The CDR3 covers 18 residues. The CDR3 nucleotides are TGTGCCAGCAGTTTTTCGGTGGGACAGGGCGGGTCGAGGCTTGGCTACACCTTC. Amino acid sequence: CASSFSVGQGGSRLGYTF.

The chain uses TRBV4-3 and TRBJ1-1; D call uncertain. The CDR3 sequence is 18 residues long. Trimming took off 0 bases at V and 1 base at J, with 18 bases between the two ends. CDR1 and CDR2 from the germline V gene are LGHNA and YSLEER. CDR3 sequence: CASSQDLTELGKNTEAFF. Here the CDR3 DNA reads TGCGCCAGCAGCCAAGATCTTACGGAACTCGGGAAGAACACTGAAGCTTTCTTT.